This T cell receptor beta chain was obtained from a study of blood T cell repertoires in COVID-19. Study summary: The cDNA or gDNA used as material had been derived from T cells, B-cell-depleted T cells, or PBMCs.

Data came from immunoSEQ multiplex PCR; TCRdb stores just in-frame clones and leaves some out. The sample holds some 68,000 clones; roughly 91% are singletons and the top ten take 6.5% to 8%. Trimming removed 1 base from V and 6 bases from J, with 7 bases in between. The V gene's germline CDR1 is SGHVS and CDR2 FNYEAQ. The CDR3 runs 12 residues. The sequence was collected from a man aged 35-49 years with COVID-19, enrolled during active disease. The chain links TRBV7-6 to TRBJ2-7; no clear D. Sequenced input: peripheral blood. For the CDR3, the DNA is TGTGCCAGCAGCTTAGGGGCAACCGAGCAGTACTTC. Translated: CASSLGATEQYF.